The 27 T cell receptor beta chains below come from one sample, sequenced in a study of blood T cells in healthy people across ages. Combining a sample-barcoded 5' primer with a J-beta primer mix, a second PCR ran for about 6 to 12 cycles. MiXCR was run by TCRdb on the 5' RACE reads, yielding one entry per CDR3 protein. The sample holds 380,000 or so distinct CDR3 sequences, approximately 51% seen once. Specimen: blood. These receptors were obtained from a man aged 55 to 70 in good health.

As regards this clonotype: A read error may account for a junction end that differs from germline. The gene calls are TRBV5-1 and TRBJ2-5; D is possibly TRBD2 (6 bases). Near its end, the DNA agrees better with TRBJ2-7, so the J call may be wrong. Germline V lookup: CDR1 SGHRS, CDR2 YFSETQ. The CDR3 is 15 residues long. The CDR3, as DNA: TGCGCCGGCAGCTCATATAGCGGTACCCTGAGCGAGCAGTACTTC. This translates into CAGSSYSGTLSEQYF.

The chain couples TRBV12-3 or TRBV12-4 to TRBJ2-7; 11 bases are a match to TRBD2. J was trimmed by 5 bases and V by 6 bases; bases with no gene match: 9. The CDR3 loop spans 15 amino acids. CDR3: CASSRETSGKDEQYF. CDR3 DNA sequence: TGTGCCAGCAGCCGCGAGACTAGCGGGAAGGACGAGCAGTACTTC.

This clonotype was counted at least ten times. J is TRBJ1-5 and V is TRBV18; TRBD1 is a possible D gene (5 bases). This CDR3 has 15 residues. The germline V gene encodes CDR1 KGHSH and CDR2 LQKENI. Trimming shortened V by 1 base and J by 2 bases, and 9 bases separated the two germline ends. This chain's CDR3 is CASSPRTGGNQPQHF. As DNA, the CDR3 is TGTGCCAGCTCACCACGGACGGGGGGCAATCAGCCCCAGCATTTT. Full variable domain (remainder filled in from reference TRBV18 and TRBJ1-5): NAGVMQNPRHLVRRRGQEARLRCSPMKGHSHVYWYRQLPEEGLKFMVYLQKENIIDESGMPKERFSAEFPKEGPSILRIQQVVRGDSAAYFCASSPRTGGNQPQHFGDGTRLSIL.

This clonotype showed up just a few times. The chain joins TRBV20-1 to TRBJ2-5, with TRBD2 matching 11 bases. Germline lookup yields CDR1 DFQATT and CDR2 SNEGSKA (reference sequence). The CDR3 is 15 residues long. The V gene end was trimmed by 3 bases and the J gene end by 5 bases; junction bases not matched to a gene: 8. The CDR3 here is CSARDLAGGGETQYF. In DNA form, the CDR3 reads TGCAGTGCTAGGGACCTAGCGGGGGGCGGGGAGACCCAGTACTTC.

The rearrangement joins TRBV4-2 to TRBJ2-7; D remains unclear. Per the germline V gene, CDR1 is LGHNA and CDR2 is YNFKEQ. V was pared by 1 base and J by 2 bases, with 12 bases between. CDR3 length: 15 amino acids. This CDR3 is CASSQGRDTTYEQYF. DNA for the CDR3: TGTGCCAGCAGCCAAGGGCGAGATACTACCTACGAGCAGTACTTC.

This chain uses TRBV27 with TRBJ2-5, with D tentatively TRBD1 (7 bases). The CDR3 contains 16 residues. The germline V and J ends were trimmed by 6 bases and 3 bases, with 20 bases remaining between them. Germline V gene lookup returns CDR1 MNHEY and CDR2 SMNVEV (reference sequence). The CDR3 sequence is CASSRPGVRGKETQYF. The DNA of the CDR3 is TGTGCCAGCAGCCGTCCGGGGGTCAGGGGGAAAGAGACCCAGTACTTC.

This chain connects TRBV27 to TRBJ2-1, with 11 positions matching TRBD2. CDR1 is MNHEY and CDR2 is SMNVEV in the germline V gene (reference sequence). This CDR3 region has 15 residues. The junction had 7 bases not matched to a gene; V was cut back by 2 bases and J by 10 bases. The CDR3 spells CASSLLLAGGYEQFF. In nucleotides, the CDR3 is TGTGCCAGCAGTTTACTGCTAGCGGGAGGTTACGAGCAGTTCTTC.

The chain uses TRBV7-9 and TRBJ2-7, with 9 positions matching TRBD1. The CDR3 loop spans 16 amino acids. The germline V gene encodes CDR1 SEHNR and CDR2 FQNEAQ (reference sequence). Losses at the gene ends were 2 bases for V and 2 bases for J; bases not matched to a gene: 7. For the CDR3, the DNA is TGTGCCAGCAGCTTAATTGCTGGGACAGGGACCTACGAGCAGTACTTC. Its protein is CASSLIAGTGTYEQYF.

The chain links TRBV4-1 to TRBJ2-3; D not certain. This CDR3 has 17 residues. The V and J ends lost 1 base and 0 bases respectively, with 14 bases between them. Per germline, CDR1 MGHRA and CDR2 YSYEKL. The CDR3 DNA reads as TGCGCCAGCAGCCAAGTCGGTTGGGCTTCTAGCACAGATACGCAGTATTTT. Translating it yields CASSQVGWASSTDTQYF.

V is TRBV4-3 and J is TRBJ1-5; D perhaps matches TRBD1 (6 bases). The germline gives CDR1 LGHNA, CDR2 YSLEER. V shed 1 base and J shed 4 bases, with 8 bases lying between them. The CDR3 is 14 residues long. The DNA for the CDR3 is TGCGCCAGCAGCCAAGCTACAGGGAATCAGCCCCAGCATTTT. It is translated as CASSQATGNQPQHF.

This clonotype appeared many times. The J gene is TRBJ2-7, the V gene TRBV30; 7 bases agree with TRBD2. J was trimmed by 4 bases and V by 0 bases; bases with no gene match: 6. The CDR3 contains 14 residues. CDR1 is GTSNPN, CDR2 SVGIG, per germline (reference sequence). CDR3 DNA sequence: TGTGCCTGGAGTGTACAGGCTAGCGGTTACGAGCAGTACTTC. Translating gives CAWSVQASGYEQYF.

V is TRBV5-1 and J is TRBJ2-1; TRBD2 matches 12 bases. Germline CDR1 and CDR2: SGHRS and YFSETQ. This CDR3 is built from 16 residues. The V segment lost 3 bases and the J segment 4 bases; nucleotides outside the gene matches: 5. The CDR3 loop reads CASSSLAGGDYNEQFF. As DNA, the CDR3 is TGCGCCAGCAGCTCTCTAGCGGGAGGGGATTACAATGAGCAGTTCTTC.

In this sample, this clonotype turned up a few times. The rearrangement joins TRBV21-1 to TRBJ2-5. TRBV21-1 has pseudogene status. This CDR3 has 16 residues. The CDR3 is CASSKALEFLAETQYF. The CDR3 coding sequence is TGTGCCAGCAGCAAAGCCCTGGAATTCCTGGCGGAGACCCAGTACTTC.

The V gene is TRBV29-1, the J gene TRBJ2-3, with TRBD2 matching 12 bases. V lost 6 bases and J lost 6; bases outside the gene matches: 10. The CDR3 is 15 amino acids. Germline values: CDR1 SQVTM, CDR2 ANQGSEA. The CDR3 DNA reads TGCAGCGTGGCCTCACTAGCGGGGGGAGGGGATACGCAGTATTTT. Translated, it gives CSVASLAGGGDTQYF.

This clonotype came up a few times. The chain couples TRBV11-2 to TRBJ1-1, with D uncertain. The CDR3 contains 14 residues. Germline V gives CDR1 SGHAT, CDR2 FQNNGV. V dropped 2 bases and J dropped 0 bases, with 7 bases sitting between them. The CDR3 nucleotides read TGTGCCAGCAGCTTACAGCTTATGAACACTGAAGCTTTCTTT. Residues: CASSLQLMNTEAFF. The full variable domain, rest sourced from reference TRBV11-2 and TRBJ1-1, is EAGVAQSPRYKIIEKRQSVAFWCNPISGHATLYWYQQILGQGPKLLIQFQNNGVVDDSQLPKDRFSAERLKGVDSTLKIQPAKLEDSAVYLCASSLQLMNTEAFFGQGTRLTVV.

The rearrangement uses TRBV20-1 and TRBJ2-7, with D possibly being TRBD2 (5 bases). The J call is uncertain, as TRBJ2-5 better fits the DNA end. The CDR3 length is 12 residues. Germline loops: CDR1 DFQATT, CDR2 SNEGSKA (reference sequence). CDR3 residues: CSADYRRETQYF. In nucleotides, the CDR3 is TGCAGTGCCGACTATCGGAGAGAGACCCAGTACTTC.

The table lists this clonotype with many counts. The chain has TRBV4-1 and TRBJ2-2, with TRBD2 identical over 7 bases. In germline, CDR1 is MGHRA, CDR2 YSYEKL. The CDR3 totals 17 residues. J lost 5 bases, V lost 0 bases, and 9 bases had no gene match. The CDR3 sequence: CASSQEPAGPSTGELFF. The CDR3 region has the DNA TGCGCCAGCAGCCAAGAACCAGCGGGACCCTCTACCGGGGAGCTGTTTTTT.

This clonotype was detected a few times. The chain employs TRBV5-1 and TRBJ2-3; 7 bases map to TRBD1. J was trimmed by 6 bases and V by 4 bases; bases with no gene match: 8. This CDR3 comprises 14 residues. Per the germline V gene, CDR1 is SGHRS and CDR2 is YFSETQ. The DNA for the CDR3 is TGCGCCAGCAGCCGCGGACAGGCGTTGGATACGCAGTATTTT. It specifies CASSRGQALDTQYF.

This clonotype showed up just once. A much larger clone differs from this one at a single base, so this may be a read error. The rearrangement joins TRBV20-1 to TRBJ1-6, with a weak D call TRBD1 (5 bases). Germline V gene lookup returns CDR1 DFQATT and CDR2 SNEGSKA (reference sequence). The ends were cut back, 1 base at V and 14 bases at J, with 21 bases in the middle. The CDR3 covers 15 residues. This CDR3 reads CSARGAGRKESSLHF. The CDR3 DNA reads TGCAGTGCTAGAGGAGCGGGACGAAAGGAGTCATCCCTCCACTTT.

The chain recombines TRBV7-6 with TRBJ2-1; 7 bases line up with TRBD1. CDR1 is SGHVS and CDR2 is FNYEAQ in the germline V gene. The trim removed 5 bases at V and 8 bases at J, leaving 6 bases unmatched. The CDR3 runs 13 residues. The CDR3 loop reads CASSPNRGYEQFF. The CDR3 DNA reads TGTGCCAGCAGCCCTAACAGGGGCTATGAGCAGTTCTTC.

The table lists this clonotype with a count of one. Being one base from a much bigger clone, this may be a read error. The V and J genes are TRBV15 and TRBJ1-1, with 10 bases that match TRBD1. Germline values: CDR1 LNHNV, CDR2 YYDKDF (reference sequence). This CDR3 spans 14 amino acids. CDR3 amino acids: CATGRDRGRTEAFF. CDR3 in DNA: TGTGCCACCGGCAGAGACAGGGGGCGGACTGAAGCTTTCTTT.

The rearrangement uses TRBV5-1 and TRBJ2-3, with D possibly matching TRBD1 (7 bases). V lost 2 bases, J lost 6 bases, and 22 bases lay in between. The CDR3 covers 17 residues. The germline CDR1 and CDR2 sequences are SGHRS and YFSETQ. CDR3 sequence: CASSFLRDSLRRDTQYF. Written as DNA, the CDR3 is TGCGCCAGCAGCTTTTTGCGGGACAGTCTAAGGAGGGATACGCAGTATTTT.

The chain combines TRBV28 with TRBJ1-1, with 8 positions matching TRBD1. Germline loops: CDR1 MDHEN, CDR2 SYDVKM. The CDR3 contains 16 residues. V lost 5 bases, J lost 7 bases, and 15 bases stayed unmatched. CDR3 bases: TGTGCCAGCAGTCAAACCGGGACAGGCGGAGGAAATGAAGCTTTCTTT. Its protein is CASSQTGTGGGNEAFF.

The chain uses TRBV6-1 and TRBJ1-1; 7 bases map to TRBD1. The CDR3 consists of 14 residues. Germline V CDR1 and CDR2: MNHNS, SASEGT. J lost 4 bases, V lost 2 bases, and 4 bases had no gene match. As DNA, the CDR3 is TGTGCCAGCAGTGAATGGTCAGGGGGCACTGAAGCTTTCTTT. Translating it yields CASSEWSGGTEAFF.

A few counts support this clonotype. The rearrangement links TRBV11-2 to TRBJ2-1; TRBD2 is a possible D gene (6 bases). Germline V gene sequence: CDR1 SGHAT, CDR2 FQNNGV. Trimming cost V 1 base and J 0 bases, with 7 bases left between them. This CDR3 spans 15 amino acids. The CDR3 coding sequence is TGTGCCAGCAGCTTAGGGGACTCCTCCTACAATGAGCAGTTCTTC. It specifies CASSLGDSSYNEQFF.

This chain uses TRBV5-1 with TRBJ2-1, with a weak D call TRBD1 (6 bases). The CDR3 has 14 amino acids. Deletions cut 4 bases from V and 4 bases from J, with 12 bases between. Germline V CDR1 and CDR2: SGHRS, YFSETQ. The CDR3 DNA reads TGCGCCAGCAGCGAAGGGGGAGTGTACAATGAGCAGTTCTTC. This gives the protein CASSEGGVYNEQFF.

This clonotype has only one observation. The rearrangement uses TRBV7-2 and TRBJ2-7; 7 bases map to TRBD2. Germline assignment: CDR1 SGHTA and CDR2 FQGNSA. Germline trimming cut 7 bases from V and 1 base from J; bases unmatched to any gene: 7. This CDR3 region has 14 residues. The CDR3 DNA reads as TGTGCCAGCATGGGGGGGGGGATATCCTACGAGCAGTACTTC. Protein product: CASMGGGISYEQYF.